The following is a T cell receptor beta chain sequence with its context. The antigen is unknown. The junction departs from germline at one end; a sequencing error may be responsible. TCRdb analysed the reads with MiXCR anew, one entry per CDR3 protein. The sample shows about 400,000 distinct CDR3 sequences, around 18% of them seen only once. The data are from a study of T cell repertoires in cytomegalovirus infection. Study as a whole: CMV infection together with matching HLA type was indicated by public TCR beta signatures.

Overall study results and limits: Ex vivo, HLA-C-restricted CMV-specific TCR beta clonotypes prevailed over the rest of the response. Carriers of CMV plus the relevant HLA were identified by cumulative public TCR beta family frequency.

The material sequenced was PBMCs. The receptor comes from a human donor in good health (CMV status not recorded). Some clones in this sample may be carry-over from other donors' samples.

The CDR3 bases are TGCAGTGCTGAACAGGGCCCGGATCAACCCCAGCATTTT. It specifies CSAEQGPDQPQHF. The J gene is TRBJ1-5, the V gene TRBV20-1; weak D call: TRBD1 (6 bases). The CDR3 covers 13 residues. Per germline, CDR1 DFQATT and CDR2 SNEGSKA (reference sequence).